A single sample is the source of the 29 T cell receptor beta chains below, sequenced in a study of human T cells and chemical hapten exposure. As to time point: pre-sensitization, week 0. The treatment denotes: therapeutic diphenylcyclopropenone sensitization with weekly scalp DPC. TCRdb processed the RACE reads anew with MiXCR; each CDR3 protein has one entry. The sample records some 330,000 distinct CDR3 sequences, 4.5% to 5.5% being singletons. Specimen: whole blood, collected in connection with sensitization to the hapten diphenylcyclopropenone (DPC). These receptors came from a young woman with alopecia areata. Some clones in this sample may be carry-over from other donors' samples.

The chain is built from TRBV24-1 and TRBJ2-6, with 8 bases matching TRBD1. CDR1 KGHDR and CDR2 SFDVKD come from the germline V gene. The CDR3 runs to 18 residues. V gave up 6 bases and J gave up 0 bases; unmatched junction bases: 9. CDR3 nucleotides: TGTGCCACCAGTACCGGGACAGGCGCTTTCTCTGGGGCCAACGTCCTGACTTTC. Protein sequence: CATSTGTGAFSGANVLTF.

At least ten counts were recorded for this clonotype. CDR3 coding DNA: TGTGCCAGCAGCCTTAGAGCCGGGACAGCGCCCGAGCAGTACTTC. Protein product: CASSLRAGTAPEQYF. The chain links TRBV5-6 to TRBJ2-7; 7 nucleotides agree with TRBD1. The CDR3 extends over 15 amino acids. V lost 4 bases to trimming and J lost 6 bases; unmatched junction nucleotides: 13. In germline, CDR1 is SGHDT, CDR2 YYEEEE.

The genes are TRBV20-1 and TRBJ2-3, with D possibly called TRBD1 or TRBD2 (5 bases each). From germline, CDR1 is DFQATT and CDR2 SNEGSKA (reference sequence). This CDR3 spans 14 amino acids. V lost 5 bases, J lost 2 bases, and 14 bases lay in between. In nucleotides, the CDR3 is TGCAGTGCTCCCACGGGGACCGTCACAGATACGCAGTATTTT. This codes for CSAPTGTVTDTQYF.

This clonotype was seen only a few times. The chain links TRBV12-3 or TRBV12-4 to TRBJ1-4; D might be TRBD1 (5 bases). V shed 5 bases and J shed 8 bases, with 18 bases lying between them. The CDR3 has 15 residues. This CDR3 reads CASSGRTRGSEKLFF. CDR3 DNA: TGTGCCAGCAGTGGACGGACGAGGGGTAGCGAAAAACTGTTTTTT.

This clonotype came up many times. The chain joins TRBV27 to TRBJ2-1; possibly TRBD1 or TRBD2 for D (5 bases each). Trimming removed 11 bases from V and 0 bases from J, with 11 bases in between. The CDR3 sequence is 13 residues long. The germline CDR1 and CDR2 sequences are MNHEY and SMNVEV (reference sequence). CDR3 loop: CASTGRSYNEQFF. CDR3 nucleotide sequence: TGTGCCTCCACGGGGCGCTCCTACAATGAGCAGTTCTTC.

This chain links TRBV7-2 with TRBJ2-5, with D possibly matching TRBD2 (5 bases). The CDR3 is 16 residues long. Trimming took 2 bases from V and 5 from J, leaving 18 bases between them. Germline CDR1 SGHTA, CDR2 FQGNSA. The CDR3 spells CASSLTRDSPRETQYF. Here the CDR3 DNA reads TGTGCCAGCAGCTTAACCCGGGATTCCCCGCGGGAGACCCAGTACTTC. Filled out from reference TRBV7-2 and TRBJ2-5, the complete variable domain reads GAGVSQSPSNKVTEKGKDVELRCDPISGHTALYWYRQSLGQGLEFLIYFQGNSAPDKSGLPSDRFSAERTGGSVSTLTIQRTQQEDSAVYLCASSLTRDSPRETQYFGPGTRLLVL.

This clonotype turned up a few times. This sequence joins TRBV6-2 or TRBV6-3 and TRBJ2-2; D gene uncertain. The V end was cut by 4 bases, the J end by 9 bases, with 6 bases between. The CDR3 is 11 residues long. Per germline, CDR1 MNHEY and CDR2 SVGEGT. The CDR3 DNA follows: TGTGCCAGCAGTTGGAACCGGGAGCTGTTTTTT. Translating it yields CASSWNRELFF.

This sequence joins TRBV12-3 or TRBV12-4 and TRBJ1-2, with D perhaps TRBD1 (6 bases). CDR3 size: 14 residues. Trimming pared 9 bases from V and 5 bases from J, leaving 19 bases between. CDR3 in DNA: TGTGCCAGTAGAGACAGGAAGGAGCTATATGGCTACACCTTC. Its translation is CASRDRKELYGYTF.

The sample holds a few counts of this clonotype. This rearrangement joins TRBV5-1 to TRBJ1-1, with D possibly being TRBD1 (6 bases). This CDR3 has 14 residues. Trimming left V 5 bases short and J 5 bases short, with 16 bases between. From germline, CDR1 is SGHRS and CDR2 YFSETQ. The DNA of the CDR3 is TGCGCCAGCAGGCCGGGACATCGGGGGACTGAAGCTTTCTTT. This translates into CASRPGHRGTEAFF.

V is TRBV7-2 and J is TRBJ2-3; 7 bases agree with TRBD2. V trimming: 2 bases; J trimming: 0 bases; junction bases outside the gene matches: 5. This CDR3 comprises 16 residues. Per the germline V gene, CDR1 is SGHTA and CDR2 is FQGNSA. The CDR3 spells CASSLRRGSSTDTQYF. The DNA of the CDR3 is TGTGCCAGCAGCTTAAGGCGGGGGAGTAGCACAGATACGCAGTATTTT. The variable domain in full, with the rest retrieved from reference TRBV7-2 and TRBJ2-3, is GAGVSQSPSNKVTEKGKDVELRCDPISGHTALYWYRQSLGQGLEFLIYFQGNSAPDKSGLPSDRFSAERTGGSVSTLTIQRTQQEDSAVYLCASSLRRGSSTDTQYFGPGTRLTVL.

There are a few counts of this clonotype. The chain combines TRBV27 with TRBJ1-5, with D unclear. The CDR3 spans 13 residues. The ends were cut back, 4 bases at V and 9 bases at J, with 13 bases in the middle. The germline gives CDR1 MNHEY, CDR2 SMNVEV (reference sequence). Here the CDR3 reads CASSSPQSGPQHF. The CDR3 nucleotides are TGTGCCAGCAGTTCTCCTCAGTCGGGGCCCCAGCATTTT.

This chain connects TRBV12-3 or TRBV12-4 to TRBJ2-3, with D tentatively TRBD2 (6 bases). V lost 7 bases to trimming and J lost 0 bases, with 20 bases between them. The CDR3 is made up of 17 amino acids. CDR3 amino acids: CASTLGAGGVSTDTQYF. CDR3 nucleotide sequence: TGTGCCAGCACCCTAGGGGCCGGCGGGGTAAGCACAGATACGCAGTATTTT.

The chain is built from TRBV6-2 or TRBV6-3 and TRBJ1-5, with D maybe TRBD1 (6 bases). Looked up from germline, CDR1 is MNHEY and CDR2 is SVGEGT. V was pared by 5 bases and J by 5 bases, with 19 bases between. The CDR3 runs to 16 residues. CDR3 loop: CASSPLFRGADQPQHF. CDR3 coding DNA: TGTGCCAGCAGTCCCCTTTTTCGGGGGGCAGATCAGCCCCAGCATTTT.

This clonotype occurred many times. The chain couples TRBV12-3 or TRBV12-4 to TRBJ1-2; D remains ambiguous. The CDR3 is 13 amino acids. The ends were cut back, 3 bases at V and 4 bases at J, with 9 bases in the middle. This CDR3 reads CASSFGSRYGYTF. CDR3 DNA: TGTGCCAGCAGTTTTGGTAGCCGCTATGGCTACACCTTC.

The chain combines TRBV3-1 with TRBJ1-1, with D hard to call. Germline loops: CDR1 LGHDT, CDR2 YNNKEL (reference sequence). The CDR3 totals 11 residues. V dropped 5 bases and J dropped 8 bases, with 9 bases sitting between them. The CDR3 sequence is CASSYGHEAFF. Written as DNA, the CDR3 is TGTGCCAGCAGCTACGGGCACGAAGCTTTCTTT.

This clonotype was counted ten times or more. CDR3 sequence (DNA): TGTGCCAGCAGCCCACCAGGGGATTCATACACTGAAGCTTTCTTT. It is translated as CASSPPGDSYTEAFF. The J gene is TRBJ1-1, the V gene TRBV5-6, with D perhaps TRBD1 (6 bases). The germline gives CDR1 SGHDT, CDR2 YYEEEE. The CDR3 has 15 residues. Trimming left V 4 bases short and J 3 bases short, with 16 bases between.

This clonotype was counted ten times or more. This chain joins TRBV6-5 and TRBJ1-5; D call uncertain. The CDR3 has 14 amino acids. Germline lookup yields CDR1 MNHEY and CDR2 SVGAGI. V was pared by 0 bases and J by 7 bases, with 10 bases between. The CDR3 DNA sequence: TGTGCCAGCAGTTACTCGACACTGGGCCAGCCCCAGCATTTT. It translates to CASSYSTLGQPQHF.

This chain links TRBV7-2 with TRBJ1-5; maybe TRBD1 (5 bases). The V gene's germline CDR1 is SGHTA and CDR2 FQGNSA. V shed 1 base and J shed 7 bases, with 14 bases lying between them. The CDR3 spans 15 residues. CDR3 loop: CASSLVGQGTQPQHF. The CDR3 coding sequence is TGTGCCAGCAGCTTAGTAGGGCAGGGTACGCAGCCCCAGCATTTT.

This clonotype came up many times. This rearrangement joins TRBV18 to TRBJ1-5; D is ambiguous. This CDR3 spans 14 amino acids. Trimming left V 3 bases short and J 0 bases short, with 6 bases between. Germline V lookup: CDR1 KGHSH, CDR2 LQKENI. The CDR3 region has the DNA TGTGCCAGCTCACCCCCATATAGCAATCAGCCCCAGCATTTT. This encodes CASSPPYSNQPQHF.

This clonotype was recorded at least ten times. V and J are TRBV5-1 and TRBJ1-1; D possibly corresponds to TRBD1 (6 bases). V lost 0 bases and J 4 bases, leaving 13 bases between the germline ends. The CDR3 length is 15 residues. The germline V gene encodes CDR1 SGHRS and CDR2 YFSETQ. CDR3 nucleotide sequence: TGCGCCAGCAGCTTGGGAGTGGGGGCCCTCACTGAAGCTTTCTTT. This codes for CASSLGVGALTEAFF.

The sample holds a few counts of this clonotype. The chain joins TRBV28 to TRBJ2-7; 9 nucleotides line up with TRBD1. The CDR3 has 14 amino acids. Germline values: CDR1 MDHEN, CDR2 SYDVKM. V trimming: 3 bases; J trimming: 8 bases; junction bases outside the gene matches: 8. CDR3 coding DNA: TGTGCCAGCAGTTTCGCGACAGGGGGTAACAAGCAGTACTTC. Translating it yields CASSFATGGNKQYF. The whole variable domain, remainder taken from reference TRBV28 and TRBJ2-7, is DVKVTQSSRYLVKRTGEKVFLECVQDMDHENMFWYRQDPGLGLRLIYFSYDVKMKEKGDIPEGYSVSREKKERFSLILESASTNQTSMYLCASSFATGGNKQYFGPGTRLTVT.

This chain connects TRBV12-3 or TRBV12-4 to TRBJ2-7; no definite D call. The CDR3 loop spans 12 amino acids. V lost 5 bases and J 4 bases, leaving 9 bases between the germline ends. The CDR3 DNA sequence: TGTGCCAGCAGTCCCTTTACTTACGAGCAGTACTTC. It codes for CASSPFTYEQYF.

This clonotype was counted at least ten times. The chain couples TRBV29-1 to TRBJ2-7; possibly TRBD2 for D (5 bases). The CDR3 covers 14 residues. Trimming removed 6 bases at V and 3 bases at J, with 18 bases between. Germline V gene data show CDR1 as SQVTM and CDR2 as ANQGSEA. The CDR3 sequence: CSVEGFDGLYEQYF. The CDR3 coding sequence is TGCAGCGTCGAGGGCTTTGACGGCCTCTACGAGCAGTACTTC.

The sample holds a few counts of this clonotype. The J gene is TRBJ1-2, the V gene TRBV4-2; D is perhaps TRBD1 (6 bases). Germline V gives CDR1 LGHNA, CDR2 YNFKEQ. V lost 7 bases and J lost 8, with 26 bases in between. The CDR3 length is 16 residues. CDR3 in amino acids: CASKDPFGGGSEGYTF. The CDR3 nucleotides read TGTGCCAGCAAAGACCCCTTCGGAGGGGGTAGTGAAGGCTACACCTTC.

This chain connects TRBV27 to TRBJ1-6; no firm D call. CDR1 is MNHEY, CDR2 SMNVEV, per germline (reference sequence). V lost 6 bases and J lost 0, with 6 bases in between. The CDR3 spans 14 residues. CDR3 region: CASSSNSYNSPLHF. In DNA form, the CDR3 reads TGTGCCAGCAGCTCTAACTCCTATAATTCACCCCTCCACTTT.

This clonotype was counted at least ten times. The chain recombines TRBV27 with TRBJ2-2; D is possibly TRBD1 or TRBD2 (6 bases each). V lost 8 bases, J lost 5 bases, and 18 bases lay in between. Germline lookup yields CDR1 MNHEY and CDR2 SMNVEV (reference sequence). The CDR3 spans 15 residues. Here the CDR3 reads CASAPEGGTTGELFF. CDR3 DNA: TGTGCCAGCGCACCAGAGGGGGGCACTACCGGGGAGCTGTTTTTT.

The chain carries TRBV4-2 and TRBJ2-3; no reliable D call. Germline V gives CDR1 LGHNA, CDR2 YNFKEQ. Trimming pared 3 bases from V and 7 bases from J, leaving 8 bases between. The CDR3 is made up of 12 amino acids. The CDR3 loop is CASSHGFNTQYF. CDR3 DNA: TGTGCCAGCAGCCATGGCTTCAATACGCAGTATTTT.

This chain joins TRBV5-6 and TRBJ2-3; D not certain. The CDR3 is 16 residues long. V lost 2 bases and J lost 0, with 13 bases in between. From germline, CDR1 is SGHDT and CDR2 YYEEEE. This CDR3 is CASSLPLRISTDTQYF. Written as DNA, the CDR3 is TGTGCCAGCAGCTTACCACTGAGAATTAGCACAGATACGCAGTATTTT. Filled out from reference TRBV5-6 and TRBJ2-3, the complete variable domain reads DAGVTQSPTHLIKTRGQQVTLRCSPKSGHDTVSWYQQALGQGPQFIFQYYEEEERQRGNFPDRFSGHQFPNYSSELNVNALLLGDSALYLCASSLPLRISTDTQYFGPGTRLTVL.

The chain combines TRBV18 with TRBJ1-2; the D gene is possibly TRBD1 (5 bases). The germline CDR1 and CDR2 sequences are KGHSH and LQKENI. This CDR3 has 16 residues. V lost 3 bases to trimming and J lost 2 bases, with 16 bases between them. CDR3 region: CASSPLAGRVNYGYTF. For the CDR3, the DNA is TGTGCCAGCTCACCCCTTGCCGGCAGGGTCAACTATGGCTACACCTTC. Full variable domain (remainder filled in from reference TRBV18 and TRBJ1-2): NAGVMQNPRHLVRRRGQEARLRCSPMKGHSHVYWYRQLPEEGLKFMVYLQKENIIDESGMPKERFSAEFPKEGPSILRIQQVVRGDSAAYFCASSPLAGRVNYGYTFGSGTRLTVV.